This TCR beta chain is from a study of T cell repertoires in cytomegalovirus infection. About the study: Public signatures in TCR beta pointed to CMV infection and matching HLA type.

V gave up 0 bases and J gave up 2 bases, with 6 bases separating them. CDR1 SGDLS and CDR2 YYNGEE come from the germline V gene. The CDR3 loop spans 13 amino acids. TCRdb reanalysed the reads using MiXCR and keeps one entry per CDR3 protein. The sample holds over 300,000 distinct CDR3 sequences, more than 9% seen once. The chain combines TRBV9 with TRBJ2-7; D gene uncertain. The sequenced sample consisted of PBMCs. The TCR comes from a human donor in good health (CMV status not recorded). Some clones in this sample may be carry-over from other donors' samples. The CDR3 DNA reads as TGTGCCAGCAGCGTAGGAGTTGCCTACGAGCAGTACTTC. It encodes CASSVGVAYEQYF.